This is a list of T cell receptor beta chains from one sample in a study of human T cells and chemical hapten exposure. TCRdb fed the RACE reads into MiXCR, producing one record per CDR3 protein. The sample records around 110,000 distinct CDR3 sequences, 12% being singletons. Sequenced material: whole blood, taken in connection with sensitization to the hapten diphenylcyclopropenone (DPC). These receptors were collected from a woman aged 45-59 years with alopecia areata. Some clones in this sample may be carry-over from other donors' samples. The CDR3 runs from the conserved cysteine through the conserved F or W. D genes are given only for firm matches. Clone size is stated in some rows and not others, as once, few, many or a class when expanded.

abundance	j_gene	v_gene	d_gene	CDR3nt	CDR3aa
few	TRBJ2-2	TRBV28	-	TGTGCCAGCAGTGGTCCAAGAGAGCTGTTTTTT	CASSGPRELFF
-	TRBJ1-6	TRBV29-1	-	TGCAGCGTTAAGACCGAGGACTCACCCCTCCACTTT	CSVKTEDSPLHF
-	TRBJ2-2	TRBV24-1	-	TGTGCCACCAGTGTAACAGACCGGAACACCGGGGAGCTGTTTTTT	CATSVTDRNTGELFF
-	TRBJ2-3	TRBV27	-	TGTGCCAGCAGTTTCTCCAGCAGCACAGATACGCAGTATTTT	CASSFSSSTDTQYF
-	TRBJ1-6	TRBV7-8	TRBD1	TGTGCCAGCAGCTTAGCCGGGACAGGGCTTAATTCACCCCTCCACTTT	CASSLAGTGLNSPLHF
few	TRBJ2-5	TRBV6-6	-	TGTGCCAGCAGACTGTACCAAGAGACCCAGTACTTC	CASRLYQETQYF
once	TRBJ1-2	TRBV11-2	-	TGTGCCAGCAGCTCACAGGGTTTGTATGGCTACACCTTC	CASSSQGLYGYTF
many	TRBJ2-5	TRBV11-2	TRBD1	TGTGCCAGCAGCTCCAGGGGCCAAGACAGGGGTAGAGAGACCCAGTACTTC	CASSSRGQDRGRETQYF
few	TRBJ1-1	TRBV7-2	-	TGTGCCAGCAGCTTAGATGACAGTCCTGAAGCTTTCTTT	CASSLDDSPEAFF
few	TRBJ1-4	TRBV9	-	TGTGCCAGCAGCGCTAAGGGTAAAGGGGCGGAAAAACTGTTTTTT	CASSAKGKGAEKLFF
-	TRBJ1-1	TRBV27	-	TGTGCCAGCAGTTACCGGGCCCACACTGAAGCTTTCTTT	CASSYRAHTEAFF
few	TRBJ2-7	TRBV3-1	TRBD2	TGTGCCAGCAGCCTATACGGCGGGAGCCATTACGAGCAGTACTTC	CASSLYGGSHYEQYF
few	TRBJ1-5	TRBV3-1	TRBD1	TGTGCCAGCAGCCGTGGGACAGGACCGAATCAGCCCCAGCATTTT	CASSRGTGPNQPQHF
few	TRBJ1-4	TRBV2	-	TGTGCCAGCATATGGGTTGCTAATGAAAAACTGTTTTTT	CASIWVANEKLFF
-	TRBJ2-3	TRBV7-2	-	TGTGCCAGCAGCTTAGTCTTCACAGATACGCAGTATTTT	CASSLVFTDTQYF
few	TRBJ1-2	TRBV28	TRBD1	TGTGCCAGAGGGGGCAGGGCTAACTATGGCTACACCTTC	CARGGRANYGYTF
few	TRBJ1-6	TRBV7-2	-	TGTGCCAGCAGTACCCGCGGGTGGAATTCACCCCTCCACTTT	CASSTRGWNSPLHF
many	TRBJ2-6	TRBV10-3	-	TGTGCCATCAGTGCGGACGGAGGCTCTGGGGCCAACGTCCTGACTTTC	CAISADGGSGANVLTF
-	TRBJ1-1	TRBV7-9	TRBD1	TGTGCCAGCAAACCGCGACAGGGAAATGAGGCTGAAGCTTTCTTT	CASKPRQGNEAEAFF
many	TRBJ2-7	TRBV28	-	TGTGCCAGCAGTTTATGGGCCGAAACCTCCTACGAGCAGTACTTC	CASSLWAETSYEQYF
-	TRBJ2-3	TRBV18	-	TGTGCCAGCTCACCAGATGCAGCCACAGATACGCAGTATTTT	CASSPDAATDTQYF
-	TRBJ2-7	TRBV5-4	TRBD2	TGTGCCAGCAGCTTGGCTAATTTGGCTAGCGGGAGTTACGAGCAGTACTTC	CASSLANLASGSYEQYF
-	TRBJ1-1	TRBV7-8	-	TGTGCCAGCAGCTCCCCCAGGACCAGACAAGCTTTCTTT	CASSSPRTRQAFF
-	TRBJ1-1	TRBV2	-	TGTGCCAGCAGGGAAACAGGACAGTCTGAAGCTTTCTTT	CASRETGQSEAFF
-	TRBJ2-2	TRBV4-1	-	TGCGCCAGCACCTTAAGGGGCGACCAGGGTACCGGGGAGCTGTTTTTT	CASTLRGDQGTGELFF
-	TRBJ2-1	TRBV5-1	TRBD2	TGCGCCAGCAGCTCCTCCCTAGCGGGAGGGCGCTATGAGCAGTTCTTC	CASSSSLAGGRYEQFF
few	TRBJ1-4	TRBV21-1	-	TGTGCCATGGCCGGAATGGCTTGTGAAAAACTGTTTTTT	CAMAGMACEKLFF
-	TRBJ2-7	TRBV20-1	TRBD2	TGCAGTGCTCCTCGACTAGCGGGAGCCCCCGAGCAGTACTTC	CSAPRLAGAPEQYF
few	TRBJ2-7	TRBV15	-	TGTGCCACCAGCAGAGGGAGGACAGAGACCTACGAGCAGTACTTC	CATSRGRTETYEQYF
many	TRBJ2-2	TRBV6-2/TRBV6-3	-	TGTGCCAGCGGGAAGAGCCGGAACACCGGGGAGCTGTTTTTT	CASGKSRNTGELFF
-	TRBJ1-5	TRBV6-2/TRBV6-3	-	TGTGCCAGCAGTTACTCGGGGCAGGGAAAGAAGCCCCAGCATTTT	CASSYSGQGKKPQHF
-	TRBJ2-5	TRBV18	-	TGTGCCAGCTCACCACACCAGGGGGAGACCCAGTACTTC	CASSPHQGETQYF
-	TRBJ1-1	TRBV6-5	TRBD1	TGTGCCAGCAGTTCGGACAGGGGAAAGTTCCCTGAAGCTTTCTTT	CASSSDRGKFPEAFF
-	TRBJ1-2	TRBV28	-	TGTGCCAGCAGACCGGGCCTCGACTATGGCTACACCTTC	CASRPGLDYGYTF
-	TRBJ1-1	TRBV5-1	-	TGCGCCAGCAGCTTTGAGGGCCCGAACACTGAAGCTTTCTTT	CASSFEGPNTEAFF
many	TRBJ2-7	TRBV20-1	TRBD1	TGCAGTGCTAGACCCGGGACAGCCTACGAGCAGTACTTC	CSARPGTAYEQYF
-	TRBJ1-1	TRBV4-2	-	TGTGTCAGCAGCCAAGTGGAGGGACTCTGGGTAGCTTTCTTT	CVSSQVEGLWVAFF
many	TRBJ2-1	TRBV6-4	TRBD2	TGTGCCACCTCCTGGACTAGCGGGGGGGAGGATGAGCAGTTCTTC	CATSWTSGGEDEQFF
few	TRBJ2-3	TRBV6-6	-	TGTGCCAGCCTGGGTACACGGGGGCACACAGATACGCAGTATTTT	CASLGTRGHTDTQYF
-	TRBJ2-7	TRBV28	TRBD2	TGTGCCAGCAGTGCCCGGACTAGAGACGGCGAGCAGTACTTC	CASSARTRDGEQYF
-	TRBJ1-6	TRBV7-6	TRBD1	TGTGCCAGCAGCCAAAGACAGGGGTATAATTCACCCCTCCACTTT	CASSQRQGYNSPLHF
-	TRBJ2-7	TRBV29-1	-	TGCAGCGTTATGAGGGATGCCGAGCAGTACTTC	CSVMRDAEQYF
few	TRBJ1-3	TRBV7-6	-	TGTGCCAGCAGCTTAGGGGCAGGGCCTGGAAACACCATATATTTT	CASSLGAGPGNTIYF
-	TRBJ2-1	TRBV11-2	-	TGTGCCAGCAGCTCGGAGAGACCCTCCTACAATGAGCAGTTCTTC	CASSSERPSYNEQFF
many	TRBJ2-1	TRBV18	-	TGTGCCAGCTCGCCCTCAGGAGGGAATGAGCAGTTCTTC	CASSPSGGNEQFF
few	TRBJ1-1	TRBV27	-	TGTGCCAGCAGTTTAAGTTTCCGGCGTTTAAACACTGAAGCTTTCTTT	CASSLSFRRLNTEAFF
-	TRBJ2-2	TRBV19	TRBD1	TGTGCCAGTAACCGTCGGACAGGGAACGCCGGGGAGCTGTTTTTT	CASNRRTGNAGELFF